The sequence of this T cell receptor beta chain was determined in a study of blood T cell repertoires in COVID-19. This CDR3 has 16 amino acids. The germline V gene has CDR1 LNHDA and CDR2 SQIVND (reference sequence). Trimming cost V 4 bases and J 9 bases; bases outside gene matches: 7. Method: immunoSEQ multiplex PCR; TCRdb's copy keeps in-frame clones and lacks some. The repertoire holds just over 90,000 clones, with 70% to 80% as singletons. The chain couples TRBV19 to TRBJ2-1; 15 positions match TRBD2. This sequence originates from a human donor in a cohort sampled during active COVID-19. The specimen was peripheral blood. The CDR3, as DNA: TGTGCCAGTAGTACGGGACTAGCGGGAGGTATTGGTGAGCAGTTCTTC. This encodes CASSTGLAGGIGEQFF.